The 4 T cell receptor beta chains listed next were all sequenced from one sample in a study of CD8 T cells in Susac syndrome. When the RNA was reverse transcribed, random hexamers were used with an input of about 0.5 to 1 ug. TCRdb re-derived calls from the immunoSEQ multiplex PCR reads in MiXCR, one entry per CDR3 protein. Among about 400,000 distinct CDR3 sequences listed, 75% to 90% were seen once. Sample: CD8+ T cells from PBMCs. The receptors here all came from a human donor with multiple sclerosis.

This clonotype was counted once. This chain uses TRBV4-1 with TRBJ1-5, with D uncertain. This CDR3 has 16 amino acids. Trimming took 2 bases from V and 4 from J, leaving 15 bases between them. Germline loops: CDR1 MGHRA, CDR2 YSYEKL. CDR3 loop: CASSQLADARNQPQHF. CDR3 in DNA: TGCGCCAGCAGCCAACTGGCGGATGCACGAAATCAGCCCCAGCATTTT.

The V call is TRBV4-2, the J call TRBJ2-2, with D perhaps matching TRBD1 (6 bases). The length of the CDR3 is 16 residues. Trimming cost V 4 bases and J 4 bases, with 16 bases left between them. Per the germline V gene, CDR1 is LGHNA and CDR2 is YNFKEQ. CDR3 sequence reads: CASSLELGQPTGELFF. The DNA for the CDR3 is TGTGCCAGCAGCCTCGAACTCGGACAGCCCACCGGGGAGCTGTTTTTT.

The chain has TRBV20-1 and TRBJ2-7; no reliable D call. The CDR3 has 12 residues. The germline V gene encodes CDR1 DFQATT and CDR2 SNEGSKA (reference sequence). Trimming removed 1 base at V and 3 bases at J, with 7 bases between. DNA for the CDR3: TGCAGTGCTAGAGCCCAAGGCTACGAGCAGTACTTC. Protein sequence: CSARAQGYEQYF.

This clonotype was observed a few times. The V and J genes are TRBV29-1 and TRBJ2-7; a weak D match, TRBD2 (5 bases). Germline values: CDR1 SQVTM, CDR2 ANQGSEA. V lost 4 bases and J lost 0, with 7 bases in between. This CDR3 contains 12 residues. CDR3 sequence: CSVGEPSYEQYF. CDR3 DNA: TGCAGCGTTGGGGAGCCCTCCTACGAGCAGTACTTC.